Following are 5 T cell receptor beta chains from one sample sequenced in a study of blood T cell repertoires in COVID-19. Profiling relied on immunoSEQ multiplex PCR, and the TCRdb table lists in-frame clones only, not all of them. This table holds about 360,000 clones, 80% to 90% found once. Input material: peripheral blood. These receptors all come from a woman aged 55-69 years with COVID-19, enrolled during active disease.

This chain connects TRBV4-3 to TRBJ2-5; 14 nucleotides agree with TRBD2. The CDR3 extends over 16 amino acids. The germline V gene has CDR1 LGHNA and CDR2 YSLEER. The ends lost 1 base at V and 10 bases at J; junction bases unmatched: 8. This CDR3 reads CASSQGTSGGPYNQYF. Written as DNA, the CDR3 is TGCGCCAGCAGCCAAGGGACTAGCGGGGGGCCGTATAACCAGTACTTC.

The gene calls are TRBV6-4 and TRBJ2-3; 7 bases line up with TRBD1. V was clipped by 3 bases and J by 3 bases; unmatched bases: 3. The CDR3 loop spans 14 amino acids. Germline CDR1 MRHNA, CDR2 SNTAGT. CDR3 sequence reads: CASSETGLTDTQYF. The CDR3 coding sequence is TGTGCCAGCAGTGAGACAGGGTTAACAGATACGCAGTATTTT.

This chain uses TRBV3-1 (or the pseudogene TRBV3-2) with TRBJ2-1; tentative D call: TRBD1 (6 bases). CDR1 LGHDT and CDR2 YNNKEL come from the germline V gene (reference sequence). This CDR3 region has 12 residues. V was clipped by 7 bases and J by 8 bases, with 12 bases between them. CDR3 amino acids: CASTSSGDEQFF. The CDR3, as DNA: TGTGCCAGCACCAGCTCAGGGGATGAGCAGTTCTTC.

This clone was observed once. The chain recombines TRBV11-2 with TRBJ2-7, with 10 bases identical to TRBD1. The germline CDR1 and CDR2 sequences are SGHAT and FQNNGV. The CDR3 is 14 residues long. The junction had 7 bases not matched to a gene; V was cut back by 6 bases and J by 5 bases. This chain's CDR3 is CASRHPGQGHEQYF. The CDR3 DNA sequence: TGTGCCAGCAGACATCCGGGACAGGGGCACGAGCAGTACTTC.

The CDR3 sequence: CASSSGQGAGRTEAFF. Here the CDR3 DNA reads TGTGCCAGCAGTTCTGGACAGGGGGCCGGTAGGACTGAAGCTTTCTTT. The V gene is TRBV6-6, the J gene TRBJ1-1; 11 bases line up with TRBD1. The ends lost 4 bases at V and 5 bases at J; junction bases unmatched: 9. CDR3 length equals 16 residues. CDR1 MNHNY and CDR2 SVGAGI come from the germline V gene (reference sequence).